The present T cell receptor beta chain was sequenced within a study of spatial heterogeneity in lung cancer. Time point of the sample: blood at routine non-recurrence follow-up after resection. V gave up 4 bases and J gave up 6 bases; unmatched junction bases: 15. In germline, CDR1 is SGHRS, CDR2 YFSETQ. CDR3 length equals 18 residues. TCR cDNA molecules each carried a unique molecular identifier. TCRdb redid the calling of the 5' RACE reads with MiXCR, one entry per CDR3 protein. The sample includes more than 75,000 distinct CDR3 sequences, roughly a fifth of them seen just once. The sample here was PBMCs, taken at follow-up. This receptor was taken from a male donor with early-stage non-small cell lung cancer. This chain uses TRBV5-1 with TRBJ1-6, with 8 bases that match TRBD1. In nucleotides, the CDR3 is TGCGCCAGCAGCCCCGGACAGGGAGCGAATCGCGTTAATTCACCCCTCCACTTT. Its translation is CASSPGQGANRVNSPLHF.